The rows below give T cell receptor beta chains drawn from one sample of a study of CD8+CD57+ T cells in acquired aplastic anemia. TCRdb ran MiXCR on the reads and lists one entry per CDR3 protein. The top ten clones hold about 31% of a sample with about 210,000 distinct CDR3 sequences, approximately 60% of them seen once. The sequenced sample was sorted CD4+, CD8+, or CD8+CD57+ T cells (not recorded which) from PBMCs. All receptors derive from a human donor in good health. Each CDR3 is given with its conserved first and last residue. The order of the fields is J gene, D gene, V gene, clone size, CDR3 DNA, CDR3 protein. The D gene is left open where the match is weak. The size of a clone is reported for some rows only, either as once, few or many, or as a class for expanded clones.

j_gene: TRBJ1-5
d_gene: .
v_gene: TRBV9
abundance: many
CDR3nt: TGTGCCAGCAGCGTAGGGTCAGACCATCAGCCCCAGCATTTT
CDR3aa: CASSVGSDHQPQHF

j_gene: TRBJ2-7
d_gene: TRBD1
v_gene: TRBV4-1
abundance: .
CDR3nt: TGTGCCAGCAGCCAAGAAGAGACCGGGACAGGGAATTCCGAGCAGTACTTC
CDR3aa: CASSQEETGTGNSEQYF

j_gene: TRBJ2-7
d_gene: .
v_gene: TRBV15
abundance: many
CDR3nt: TGTGCCACCAGCAGAGGGACAGTCGAGCAGTACTTC
CDR3aa: CATSRGTVEQYF

j_gene: TRBJ2-2
d_gene: .
v_gene: TRBV9
abundance: .
CDR3nt: TGTGCCAGCAGCCTTGCTGGGGGAGGTAGCGGTGATGACACCGGGGGGCTGTTTTTT
CDR3aa: CASSLAGGGSGDDTGGLFF

j_gene: TRBJ2-1
d_gene: TRBD2
v_gene: TRBV7-2
abundance: .
CDR3nt: TGTGCCAGCAGCTTAGGATACAGCGGGAGTTACAATGAGCAGTTCTTC
CDR3aa: CASSLGYSGSYNEQFF

j_gene: TRBJ2-1
d_gene: .
v_gene: TRBV5-5
abundance: few
CDR3nt: TGTGCCAGCAGCTTAGAGGTGACTAGCAATGAGCAGTTCTTC
CDR3aa: CASSLEVTSNEQFF

j_gene: TRBJ1-1
d_gene: TRBD1
v_gene: TRBV29-1
abundance: .
CDR3nt: TGCAGCGTTGTTGGGACAGGGTTCACTGAAGCTTTCTTT
CDR3aa: CSVVGTGFTEAFF

j_gene: TRBJ2-7
d_gene: .
v_gene: TRBV7-8
abundance: many
CDR3nt: TGTGCCAGCAGCAACACAGGGTACGAGCAGTACTTC
CDR3aa: CASSNTGYEQYF

j_gene: TRBJ2-5
d_gene: .
v_gene: TRBV20-1
abundance: .
CDR3nt: TGCAGTGCTCTAGGGGGGGAAGTAGGAGAGACCCAGTACTTC
CDR3aa: CSALGGEVGETQYF

j_gene: TRBJ2-7
d_gene: TRBD1
v_gene: TRBV7-9
abundance: .
CDR3nt: TGTGCCAGCAGCACACCGGGACAGGGCAGCCACGAGCAGTACTTC
CDR3aa: CASSTPGQGSHEQYF

j_gene: TRBJ2-3
d_gene: .
v_gene: TRBV24-1
abundance: .
CDR3nt: TGTGCCACCAGTCAAGGGGATACGCAGTATTTT
CDR3aa: CATSQGDTQYF

j_gene: TRBJ2-7
d_gene: TRBD1
v_gene: TRBV15
abundance: .
CDR3nt: TGTGCCGCACAACAGGGGTTAGGGGACGAGCAGTACTTC
CDR3aa: CAAQQGLGDEQYF

j_gene: TRBJ1-1
d_gene: .
v_gene: TRBV7-3
abundance: few
CDR3nt: TGTGCCAGCAGCCTACAGGGTGCGGTCACTGAAGCTTTCTTT
CDR3aa: CASSLQGAVTEAFF

j_gene: TRBJ1-6
d_gene: .
v_gene: TRBV5-1
abundance: .
CDR3nt: TGCGCCAGCAGCTTGGACTCCCAATCAGTACCCCTCCACTTT
CDR3aa: CASSLDSQSVPLHF

j_gene: TRBJ2-7
d_gene: .
v_gene: TRBV15
abundance: .
CDR3nt: TGTGCCACCAGCAGCACCCGGGACGGCTCCTACGAGCAGTACTTC
CDR3aa: CATSSTRDGSYEQYF

j_gene: TRBJ2-3
d_gene: TRBD1
v_gene: TRBV24-1
abundance: .
CDR3nt: TGTGCCACCAGTGATTGGACAGGGGGTTGGTATTTT
CDR3aa: CATSDWTGGWYF

j_gene: TRBJ1-5
d_gene: .
v_gene: TRBV2
abundance: .
CDR3nt: TGTGCCAGCAGGGGGGACGGGGATAGCAATCAGCCCCAGCATTTT
CDR3aa: CASRGDGDSNQPQHF

j_gene: TRBJ2-5
d_gene: .
v_gene: TRBV9
abundance: .
CDR3nt: TGTGCCAGCAGCGTAGATTTGCAAGAGACCCAGTACTTC
CDR3aa: CASSVDLQETQYF